This TCR beta chain was observed in a study of Graves' ophthalmopathy and Graves' hyperthyroidism (dated 2018 in TCRdb). With regard to the full study: Peripheral blood was collected before any treatment was given, at the time of initial diagnosis. TCR beta repertoire signatures were used to distinguish Graves' ophthalmopathy from Graves' hyperthyroidism and to predict progression to ophthalmopathy. In total, some 140 blood samples were TCR-sequenced: approximately 40 ophthalmopathy, some 75 hyperthyroidism and some 17 hyperthyroidism-to-ophthalmopathy patients. To explore V-J signatures that separate ophthalmopathy from hyperthyroidism, a discovery set of approximately 100 patients was enrolled, consisting of 40 to 45 with ophthalmopathy and about 60 with stable hyperthyroidism. An independent validation cohort was composed of some 19 hyperthyroidism patients and around 15 patients who later progressed from hyperthyroidism to ophthalmopathy. In a handful of hyperthyroidism patients, the T-cell repertoires found in thyroid tissue were compared with those found in blood. Following sample collection, hyperthyroidism patients were given methimazole at a starting dose of 30 mg daily, and ophthalmopathy patients were given high-dose intravenous methylprednisolone. The roughly 91 discovery patients were randomly divided into training and test sets at a 7:3 ratio. Summary of the overall study and its limitations: In validation, the model predicted ophthalmopathy progression with about 71% sensitivity and 72.22% specificity; some 13 predicted patients were CT-confirmed with GO in a median of approximately 6.5 months. Among expanded thyroid clonotypes with frequency above 0.001, most also showed up in blood, which suggests that blood repertoires may reflect the thyroid immune response. In cross-validation, the 13-signature model distinguished ophthalmopathy from stable hyperthyroidism with 85% to 90% sensitivity and around 81% specificity, and in the test set the corresponding values were roughly 80% and 76%. Sample size was not predetermined statistically, and investigators were not blinded to group allocation.

For repertoire sequencing, the TCR beta CDR3 regions were amplified from RNA transcripts. HTBI primers and the Qiagen OneStep RT-PCR kit were used in a first-round RT-PCR, which was followed by a second-round multiplex PCR, size selection and purification. The libraries underwent paired-end sequencing with 100 bp reads on an Illumina HiSeq2000. The original pipeline was this. SOAPnuke was used to process the reads, removing any read that contained adapters or uncalled bases, had a mean Phred below 15, or lacked an exact match to the constant primer or identifier. COPE v1.2.5 was used to merge high-quality paired reads. Each unique nucleotide sequence was defined as a clonotype, and clonotypes were aligned to IMGT TRB V, D and J references with MiTCR v1.1. The analysis was limited to V-J combinations with a frequency above 0.0001, which together covered approximately 99% of repertoires. A TCR clonal expansion and chaos score per V-J combination was defined as the ratio of F50 clonal expansion to chaos observed in the TCRdist matrix. Welch's t-statistics and random forest were used to narrow the features down to roughly twelve V-J combinations, which were then fed into a naive Bayes classifier. The Morisita-Horn index was used to measure how similar the thyroid and blood repertoires were. TCRdb reanalyzed the raw reads on its own, using fastp at Q25 for trimming and MiXCR for clone calling, and kept in-frame beta chains. CDR3 protein duplicates are merged, each entry listing the most common genes and DNA. These V and J calls originate from TCRdb's pipeline instead of the authors' own analysis. The sample profile shows fewer than 400,000 distinct CDR3 sequences; about 18% of them were found once. The ten top clones hold roughly 1.4% of the sample.

The junction carries 9 bases between V and J, which are trimmed by 7 bases and 0 bases respectively. The CDR3 contains 14 residues, cysteine and phenylalanine counted. CDR3 DNA is the only sequence kept; it has 42 bases, read in frame from the first base. In the germline V gene, CDR1 corresponds to MNHNS and CDR2 to SASEGT. Patients with ophthalmopathy had moderately to severely active disease, with a Clinical Activity Score of 3 or more, a NOSPECS grade of 4 or more, and a disease duration of less than 3 months. Patients were excluded if they had other autoimmune diseases, uncontrolled infections, pregnancy or lactation. Diagnosis was based on clinical symptoms, serum thyroxine, TRAb, thyroid ultrasound and orbital computed tomography. PBMCs were isolated from more than 8 ml of fresh peripheral blood by Ficoll-Paque density gradient centrifugation. Trizol reagent was used to extract the total RNA, and its quality was then checked on an Agilent 2100 Bioanalyzer.

Comment on this clonotype: Its antigen specificity is not known. Per-base qualities were not stored, and no clone one base away is much larger.

The rearranged chain carries TRBV6-1 and TRBJ2-2; TRBD1 might be the D gene, on 5 matching bases. Sequencing used peripheral blood. The origin of this receptor is a woman younger than 35 with Graves' ophthalmopathy. Donor details come from another sample of the same person, matched by shared clones. The DNA sequence is TGTGCCAGCAAGACAGAACCGAACACCGGGGAGCTGTTTTTT. It is translated as CASKTEPNTGELFF.